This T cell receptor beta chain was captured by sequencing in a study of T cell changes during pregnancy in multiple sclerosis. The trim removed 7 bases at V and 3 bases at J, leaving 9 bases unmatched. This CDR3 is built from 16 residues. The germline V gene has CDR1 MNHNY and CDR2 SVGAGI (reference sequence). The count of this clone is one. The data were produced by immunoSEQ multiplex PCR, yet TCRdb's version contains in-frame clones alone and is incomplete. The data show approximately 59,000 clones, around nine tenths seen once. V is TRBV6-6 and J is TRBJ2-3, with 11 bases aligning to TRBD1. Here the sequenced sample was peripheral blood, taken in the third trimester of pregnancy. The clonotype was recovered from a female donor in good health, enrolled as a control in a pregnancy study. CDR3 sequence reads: CASTKGQGVWTDTQYF. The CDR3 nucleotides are TGTGCCAGCACCAAGGGACAGGGGGTATGGACAGATACGCAGTATTTT.